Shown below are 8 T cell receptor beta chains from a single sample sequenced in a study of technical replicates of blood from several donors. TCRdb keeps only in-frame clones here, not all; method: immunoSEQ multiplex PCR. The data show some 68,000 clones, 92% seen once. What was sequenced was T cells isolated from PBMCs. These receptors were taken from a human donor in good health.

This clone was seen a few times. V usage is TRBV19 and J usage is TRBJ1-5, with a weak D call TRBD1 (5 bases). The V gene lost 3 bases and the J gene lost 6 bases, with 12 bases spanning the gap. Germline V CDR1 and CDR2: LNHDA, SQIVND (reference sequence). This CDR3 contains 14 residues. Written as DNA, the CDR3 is TGTGCCAGTAGTATGGGGGGGGAATCTCAGCCCCAGCATTTT. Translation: CASSMGGESQPQHF.

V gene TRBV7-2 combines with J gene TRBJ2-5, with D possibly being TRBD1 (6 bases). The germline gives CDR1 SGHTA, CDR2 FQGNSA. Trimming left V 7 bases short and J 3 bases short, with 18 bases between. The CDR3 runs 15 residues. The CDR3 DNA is TGTGCCAGCAACTCTATTTGGGACAATGAAGAGACCCAGTACTTC. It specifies CASNSIWDNEETQYF.

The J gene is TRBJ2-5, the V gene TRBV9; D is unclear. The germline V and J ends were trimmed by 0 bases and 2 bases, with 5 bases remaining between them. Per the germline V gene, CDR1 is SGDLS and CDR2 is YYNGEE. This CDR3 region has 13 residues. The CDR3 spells CASSVELQETQYF. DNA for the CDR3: TGTGCCAGCAGCGTAGAGCTGCAAGAGACCCAGTACTTC.

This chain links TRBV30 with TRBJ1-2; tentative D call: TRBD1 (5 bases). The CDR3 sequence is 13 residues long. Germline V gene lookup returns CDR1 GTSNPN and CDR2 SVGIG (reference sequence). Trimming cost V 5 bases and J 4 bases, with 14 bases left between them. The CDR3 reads CAWAAGPGYGYTF. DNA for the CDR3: TGTGCCTGGGCCGCGGGGCCCGGCTATGGCTACACCTTC.

The CDR3 region is CASSFRQYNTEAFF. Here the CDR3 DNA reads TGTGCCAGCAGCTTCCGACAGTACAACACTGAAGCTTTCTTT. The chain combines TRBV11-3 with TRBJ1-1; possible D gene TRBD1, 5 bases. The CDR3 length is 14 residues. CDR1 is SGHNT, CDR2 YENEEA, per germline. Trimming shortened V by 3 bases and J by 2 bases, and 10 bases separated the two germline ends.

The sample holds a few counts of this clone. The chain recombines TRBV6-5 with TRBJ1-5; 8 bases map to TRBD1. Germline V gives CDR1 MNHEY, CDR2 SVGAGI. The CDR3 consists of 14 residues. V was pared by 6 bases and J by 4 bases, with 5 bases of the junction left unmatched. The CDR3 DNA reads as TGTGCCAGCAGCCGGGACAGGATGAATCAGCCCCAGCATTTT. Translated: CASSRDRMNQPQHF.

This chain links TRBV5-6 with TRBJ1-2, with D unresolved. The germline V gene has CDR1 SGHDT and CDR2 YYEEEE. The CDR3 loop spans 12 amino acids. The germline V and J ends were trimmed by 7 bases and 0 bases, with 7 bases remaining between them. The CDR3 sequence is CASSVTNYGYTF. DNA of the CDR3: TGTGCCAGCTCGGTTACTAACTATGGCTACACCTTC.

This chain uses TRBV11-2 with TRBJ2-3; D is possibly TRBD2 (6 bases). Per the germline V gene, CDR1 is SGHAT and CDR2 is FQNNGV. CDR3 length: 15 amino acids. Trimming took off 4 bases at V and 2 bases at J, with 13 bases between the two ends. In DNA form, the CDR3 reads TGTGCCAGCAGCTCGCCATGGGGGGTCACAGATACGCAGTATTTT. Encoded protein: CASSSPWGVTDTQYF. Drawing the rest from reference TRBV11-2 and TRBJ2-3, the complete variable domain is EAGVAQSPRYKIIEKRQSVAFWCNPISGHATLYWYQQILGQGPKLLIQFQNNGVVDDSQLPKDRFSAERLKGVDSTLKIQPAKLEDSAVYLCASSSPWGVTDTQYFGPGTRLTVL.